This is a list of T cell receptor beta chains from one sample in a study of blood T cell repertoires in COVID-19. Using immunoSEQ multiplex PCR, the repertoire was profiled, and TCRdb retains in-frame clones only, with some absent. The data hold about 190,000 clones, with roughly 86% observed a single time. The sequenced material came from peripheral blood. These receptors came from a middle-aged man with active or convalescent COVID-19. The CDR3 runs from the conserved cysteine through the conserved F or W.

len	v_gene	j_gene	CDR3aa
15	TRBV7-6	TRBJ2-5	CASSPQTGGQETQYF
13	TRBV18	TRBJ1-2	CASSRQGNYGYTF
15	TRBV10-3	TRBJ2-1	CAISEYPAGANEQFF
15	TRBV5-1	TRBJ2-7	CASSLEGRSGNEQYF
14	TRBV2	TRBJ2-1	CASTNQGTVNEQFF
16	TRBV18	TRBJ2-3	CASSPPGGGSTDTQYF
13	TRBV19	TRBJ1-5	CASRDRGNQPQHF
18	TRBV28	TRBJ1-6	CASRPLGGVSSYNSPLHF
12	TRBV30	TRBJ1-1	CAGRWLNTEAFF
13	TRBV10-3	TRBJ1-5	CAIRQGGNQPQHF